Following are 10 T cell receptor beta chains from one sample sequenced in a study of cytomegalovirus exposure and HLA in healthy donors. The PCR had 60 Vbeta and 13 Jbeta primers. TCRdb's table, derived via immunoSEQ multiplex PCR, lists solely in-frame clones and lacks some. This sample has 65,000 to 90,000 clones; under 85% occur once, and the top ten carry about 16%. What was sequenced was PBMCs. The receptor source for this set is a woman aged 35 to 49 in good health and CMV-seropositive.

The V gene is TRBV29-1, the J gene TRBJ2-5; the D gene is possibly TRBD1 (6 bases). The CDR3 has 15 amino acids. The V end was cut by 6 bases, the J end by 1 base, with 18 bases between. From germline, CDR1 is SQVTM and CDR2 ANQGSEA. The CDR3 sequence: CSVVWAARGQETQYF. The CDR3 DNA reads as TGCAGCGTGGTCTGGGCGGCCAGGGGCCAAGAGACCCAGTACTTC.

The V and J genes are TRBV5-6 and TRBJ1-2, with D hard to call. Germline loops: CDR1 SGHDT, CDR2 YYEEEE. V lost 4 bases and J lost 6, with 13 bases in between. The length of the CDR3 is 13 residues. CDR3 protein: CASSRRLSDGYTF. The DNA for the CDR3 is TGTGCCAGCAGCCGGCGGTTATCGGATGGCTACACCTTC.

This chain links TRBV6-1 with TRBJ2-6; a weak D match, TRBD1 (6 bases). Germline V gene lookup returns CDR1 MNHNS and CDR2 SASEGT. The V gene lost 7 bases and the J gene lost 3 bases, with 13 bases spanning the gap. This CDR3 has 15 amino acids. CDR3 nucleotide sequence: TGTGCCAGCAATCCTACAGGGAGTGGGGCCAACGTCCTGACTTTC. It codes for CASNPTGSGANVLTF.

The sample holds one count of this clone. The CDR3 protein is CASSLIIETQYF. CDR3 in DNA: TGTGCCAGCAGCTTAATTATAGAGACCCAGTACTTC. The J gene is TRBJ2-5, the V gene TRBV7-8; D unclear. CDR1 is SGHVS and CDR2 is FQNEAQ in the germline V gene. Trimming took off 2 bases at V and 4 bases at J, with 5 bases between the two ends. CDR3 size: 12 residues. Complete variable domain (other parts from reference TRBV7-8 and TRBJ2-5): GAGVSQSPRYKVAKRGQDVALRCDPISGHVSLFWYQQALGQGPEFLTYFQNEAQLDKSGLPSDRFFAERPEGSVSTLKIQRTQQEDSAVYLCASSLIIETQYFGPGTRLLVL.

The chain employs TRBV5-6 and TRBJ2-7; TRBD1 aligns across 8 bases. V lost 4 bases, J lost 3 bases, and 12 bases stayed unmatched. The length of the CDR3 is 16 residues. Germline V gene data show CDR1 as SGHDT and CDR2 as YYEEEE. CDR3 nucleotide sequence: TGTGCCAGCAGCACAGGGGGTGGGTACTCAGGCTACGAGCAGTACTTC. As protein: CASSTGGGYSGYEQYF.

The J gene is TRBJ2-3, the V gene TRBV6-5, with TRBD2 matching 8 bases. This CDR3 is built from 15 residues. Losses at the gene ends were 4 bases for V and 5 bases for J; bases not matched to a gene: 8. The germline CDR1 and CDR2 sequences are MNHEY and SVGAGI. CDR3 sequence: CASSSWTGTRDTQYF. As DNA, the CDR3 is TGTGCCAGCAGTTCGTGGACCGGGACTAGAGATACGCAGTATTTT.

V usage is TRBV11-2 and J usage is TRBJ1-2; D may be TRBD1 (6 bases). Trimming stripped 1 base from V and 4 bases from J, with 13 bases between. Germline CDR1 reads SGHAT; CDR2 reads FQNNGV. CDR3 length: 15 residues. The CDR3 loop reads CASSLGPGQTYGYTF. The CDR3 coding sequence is TGTGCCAGCAGCTTAGGCCCCGGACAGACCTATGGCTACACCTTC.

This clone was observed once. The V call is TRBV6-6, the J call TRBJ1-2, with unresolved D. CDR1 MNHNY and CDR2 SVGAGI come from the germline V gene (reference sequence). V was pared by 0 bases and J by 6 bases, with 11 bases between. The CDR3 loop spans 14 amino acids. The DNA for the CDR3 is TGTGCCAGCAGTTACTCGCCAACGGTGAATGGCTACACCTTC. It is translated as CASSYSPTVNGYTF.

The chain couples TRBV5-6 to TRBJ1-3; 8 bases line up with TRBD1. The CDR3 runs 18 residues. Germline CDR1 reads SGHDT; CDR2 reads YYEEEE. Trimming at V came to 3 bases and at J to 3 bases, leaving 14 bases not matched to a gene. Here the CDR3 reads CASSSTGVRHPGGNTIYF. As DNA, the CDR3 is TGTGCCAGCAGCTCGACAGGGGTCCGTCATCCTGGTGGAAACACCATATATTTT.

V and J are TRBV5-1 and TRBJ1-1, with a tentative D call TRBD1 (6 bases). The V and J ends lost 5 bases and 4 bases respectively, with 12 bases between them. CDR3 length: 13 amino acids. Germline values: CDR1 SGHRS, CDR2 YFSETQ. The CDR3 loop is CASRQGLGTEAFF. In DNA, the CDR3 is TGCGCCAGCAGGCAGGGGTTAGGCACTGAAGCTTTCTTT.